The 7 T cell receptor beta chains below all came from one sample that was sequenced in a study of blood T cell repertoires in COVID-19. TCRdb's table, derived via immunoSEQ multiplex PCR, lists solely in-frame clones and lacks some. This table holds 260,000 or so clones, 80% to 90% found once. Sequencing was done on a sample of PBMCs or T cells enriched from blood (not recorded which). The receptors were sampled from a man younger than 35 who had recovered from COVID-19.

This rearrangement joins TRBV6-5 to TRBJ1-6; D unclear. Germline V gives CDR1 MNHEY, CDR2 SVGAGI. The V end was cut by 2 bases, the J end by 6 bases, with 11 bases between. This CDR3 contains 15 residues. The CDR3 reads CASSYERPLNSPLHF. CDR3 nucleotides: TGTGCCAGCAGTTACGAGCGCCCCCTTAATTCACCCCTCCACTTT.

In DNA, the CDR3 is TGCGCCAGCAGCGCGACAGGGGGAAACTATGGCTACACCTTC. As protein: CASSATGGNYGYTF. The V call is TRBV4-1, the J call TRBJ1-2, with 9 bases identical to TRBD1. The CDR3 runs 14 residues. Germline loops: CDR1 MGHRA, CDR2 YSYEKL. V trimming: 5 bases; J trimming: 2 bases; junction bases outside the gene matches: 3.

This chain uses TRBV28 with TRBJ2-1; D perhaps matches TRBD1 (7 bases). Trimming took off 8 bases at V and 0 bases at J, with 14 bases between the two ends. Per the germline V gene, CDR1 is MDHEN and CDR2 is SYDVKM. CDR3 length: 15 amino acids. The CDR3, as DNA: TGTGCCAGCGGGCAGGGGGGCATCTCCTACAATGAGCAGTTCTTC. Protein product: CASGQGGISYNEQFF.

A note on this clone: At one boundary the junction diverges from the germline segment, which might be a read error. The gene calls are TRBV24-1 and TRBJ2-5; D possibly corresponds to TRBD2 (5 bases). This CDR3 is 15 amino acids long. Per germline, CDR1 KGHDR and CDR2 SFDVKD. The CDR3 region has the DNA TGTGCCACCAGCGATTGGGAGCGGTCCGGGGAGACCCAGTACTTC. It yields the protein CATSDWERSGETQYF.

The CDR3 spells CASRSAQGRDQPQHF. CDR3 nucleotide sequence: TGTGCAAGTCGCTCAGCACAGGGTCGGGATCAGCCCCAGCATTTT. This chain connects TRBV12-2 to TRBJ1-5; the table's TRBD1 call for D was not verified on the DNA. TRBV12-2 is shown as a pseudogene. CDR3 size: 15 residues.

The CDR3 coding sequence is TGTGCCAGCAGCTTGGTGGAGGGCTACACCTTC. Its protein is CASSLVEGYTF. The chain links TRBV5-6 to TRBJ1-2, with unresolved D. The V end was cut by 0 bases, the J end by 8 bases, with 5 bases between. From germline, CDR1 is SGHDT and CDR2 YYEEEE. This CDR3 spans 11 amino acids.

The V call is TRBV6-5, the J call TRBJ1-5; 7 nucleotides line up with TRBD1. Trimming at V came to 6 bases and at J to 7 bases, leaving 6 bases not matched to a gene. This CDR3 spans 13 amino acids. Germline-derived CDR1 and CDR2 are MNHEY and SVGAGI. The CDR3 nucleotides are TGTGCCAGCAGAGGGACAGCAGGACAGCCCCAGCATTTT. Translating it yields CASRGTAGQPQHF.